This record concerns one TCR beta chain sequence. No antigen is known for it. This CDR3 has 16 residues. The V gene lost 5 bases and the J gene lost 5 bases, with 19 bases spanning the gap. CDR1 and CDR2 (germline): SEHNR, FQNEAQ (reference sequence). Using its own MiXCR run on the 5' RACE reads, TCRdb lists one record per CDR3 protein. The sample holds around 540,000 distinct CDR3 sequences; approximately 12% are singletons and the top ten take approximately 6.3%. This sample was included in a study of CD8 T cells in ankylosing spondylitis. Study results and caveats: Characteristic, it appeared, of ankylosing spondylitis blood was a TCR beta motif of about eight highly homologous variants. Disease-linked clones were CD8+ and relatively rare in peripheral blood. Reported data indicate significant enrichment of disease-linked clones within matched ankylosing spondylitis synovial fluid. In the blood and synovial fluid of reactive arthritis, some motif variants had been previously reported.

The chain carries TRBV7-9 and TRBJ2-1; D might be TRBD1 or TRBD2, each matching 6 bases. Sequencing was carried out using blood, either unsorted or a sorted T cell fraction (not recorded which). The receptor was derived from a male donor with ankylosing spondylitis. The CDR3 region has the DNA TGTGCCAGCAGCAGAGCGATCGGAGGGGGGAACAATGAGCAGTTCTTC. It is translated as CASSRAIGGGNNEQFF.